This T cell receptor (beta chain) is drawn from a study of blood T cell repertoires in COVID-19. Turning to the study itself: PBMCs, B-cell-depleted T cells, or T cells were the source of the cDNA or gDNA that made up the material.

Germline V gives CDR1 MNHNS, CDR2 SASEGT. This CDR3 comprises 14 residues. V lost 0 bases to trimming and J lost 1 base, with 5 bases between them. Participant ages covered roughly 18 to 89 years across 20 to 25 US areas. The study assigned cohorts using participant-reported clinical history. The protocol was immunoSEQ multiplex PCR, while the TCRdb copy is restricted to in-frame clones and leaves out a portion. Found here are approximately 290,000 clones, nearly 90% of them singletons; the top ten hold around 4.4%. The sequence derives from a woman under 30 with acute COVID-19. The sequencing input was PBMCs or T cells enriched from blood (not recorded which). The chain uses TRBV6-1 and TRBJ2-3; unclear D gene. This CDR3 is CASSEATRTDTQYF. CDR3 bases: TGTGCCAGCAGTGAAGCTACTCGCACAGATACGCAGTATTTT.